A single sample is the source of the 10 T cell receptor beta chains below, sequenced in a study of shared clonotypes between healthy human individuals. Sequenced by immunoSEQ multiplex PCR; TCRdb stores in-frame clones only, minus some. This repertoire shows more than 2 million clones, roughly 95% found once; its top ten account for 1.5% to 2%. The naive CD8 population came from CD45RO-negative cells selected for CCR7, without terminally differentiated effector memory CD45RA+ cells. Sample: naive CD8+ T cells from PBMCs. The receptors stem from a man aged 18 to 35 in good health. Some clones in this sample may be carry-over from other donors' samples.

In the case of this clone: The sample has other DNA sequences that encode this CDR3 too. For the CDR3, the DNA is TGTGCCAGCAGCCCCCGGGATTACAATGAGCAGTTCTTC. Encoded protein: CASSPRDYNEQFF. The genes are TRBV14 and TRBJ2-1; TRBD2 is a possible D gene (5 bases). The germline V gene encodes CDR1 SGHDN and CDR2 FVKESK. V was pared by 4 bases and J by 4 bases, with 8 bases between. The CDR3 contains 13 residues.

This chain uses TRBV10-3 with TRBJ2-2, with D possibly being TRBD2 (6 bases). The CDR3 is 11 amino acids. Germline CDR1 ENHRY, CDR2 SYGVKD. Trimming stripped 11 bases from V and 4 bases from J, with 8 bases between. The CDR3 region is CAAGSTGELFF. CDR3 nucleotides: TGTGCCGCGGGGAGCACCGGGGAGCTGTTTTTT.

The chain has TRBV29-1 and TRBJ2-7; TRBD1 matches 7 bases. Germline CDR1 is SQVTM and CDR2 is ANQGSEA. V was clipped by 3 bases and J by 5 bases; unmatched bases: 13. CDR3 length: 15 residues. CDR3 protein: CSVEGVHQGVDEQYF. CDR3 nucleotide sequence: TGCAGCGTTGAGGGGGTCCACCAGGGGGTCGACGAGCAGTACTTC.

The chain is built from TRBV5-8 and TRBJ1-5; no firm D call. The CDR3 is 14 residues long. Germline V gives CDR1 SGHTS, CDR2 YDEGEE. The germline V and J ends were trimmed by 4 bases and 1 base, with 9 bases remaining between them. CDR3 loop: CASSQVRSNQPQHF. CDR3 sequence (DNA): TGTGCCAGCAGCCAAGTGAGGAGCAATCAGCCCCAGCATTTT. The variable domain in full, completed from reference TRBV5-8 and TRBJ1-5, reads EAGVTQSPTHLIKTRGQQATLRCSPISGHTSVYWYQQALGLGLQFLLWYDEGEERNRGNFPPRFSGRQFPNYSSELNVNALELEDSALYLCASSQVRSNQPQHFGDGTRLSIL.

Details on this clone: Additional DNA sequences in this sample encode the identical CDR3. The rearrangement joins TRBV5-1 to TRBJ2-7, with a tentative D call TRBD1 (5 bases). The CDR3 spans 13 residues. Trimming removed 5 bases from V and 3 bases from J, with 12 bases in between. Germline V gene lookup returns CDR1 SGHRS and CDR2 YFSETQ. In DNA, the CDR3 is TGCGCCAGCAGTTCACGACAGAGCTACGAGCAGTACTTC. It codes for CASSSRQSYEQYF.

The chain joins TRBV7-6 to TRBJ2-6; D unclear. V lost 7 bases, J lost 1 base, and 8 bases lay in between. The CDR3 consists of 14 residues. The germline V gene encodes CDR1 SGHVS and CDR2 FNYEAQ. The chain's CDR3 is CASTLGSGANVLTF. Written as DNA, the CDR3 is TGTGCCAGCACTCTGGGATCTGGGGCCAACGTCCTGACTTTC.

This rearrangement joins TRBV21-1 to TRBJ1-5; the tabulated D call, TRBD1, remains unverified against the DNA. TRBV21-1 is designated a pseudogene. The CDR3 runs 16 residues. CDR3 sequence: CASSTQEQGSNQPQHF. The CDR3 bases are TGTGCCAGCAGCACTCAAGAGCAGGGGAGCAATCAGCCCCAGCATTTT.

The chain uses TRBV29-1 and TRBJ1-1; TRBD1 agrees at 7 bases. V lost 6 bases, J lost 1 base, and 2 bases stayed unmatched. CDR3 length: 12 amino acids. Germline V gives CDR1 SQVTM, CDR2 ANQGSEA. For the CDR3, the DNA is TGCAGCGTCTGGACAGGGAACACTGAAGCTTTCTTT. Its protein is CSVWTGNTEAFF.

DNA of the CDR3: TGTGCCAGCAGCCCGTCGACAGGGAACAATGAGCAGTTCTTC. Translating gives CASSPSTGNNEQFF. The genes are TRBV7-9 and TRBJ2-1; TRBD1 matches 7 bases. V was pared by 5 bases and J by 5 bases, with 6 bases of the junction left unmatched. The CDR3 consists of 14 residues. The V gene's germline CDR1 is SEHNR and CDR2 FQNEAQ (reference sequence).

The gene calls are TRBV9 and TRBJ1-3; no reliable D call. The CDR3 runs 14 residues. Per germline, CDR1 SGDLS and CDR2 YYNGEE. The V and J ends lost 4 bases and 0 bases respectively, with 8 bases between them. The CDR3 region is CASSPRFSGNTIYF. The CDR3 DNA reads as TGTGCCAGCAGCCCCCGGTTCTCTGGAAACACCATATATTTT. Full variable domain (remainder filled in from reference TRBV9 and TRBJ1-3): DSGVTQTPKHLITATGQRVTLRCSPRSGDLSVYWYQQSLDQGLQFLIQYYNGEERAKGNILERFSAQQFPDLHSELNLSSLELGDSALYFCASSPRFSGNTIYFGEGSWLTVV.